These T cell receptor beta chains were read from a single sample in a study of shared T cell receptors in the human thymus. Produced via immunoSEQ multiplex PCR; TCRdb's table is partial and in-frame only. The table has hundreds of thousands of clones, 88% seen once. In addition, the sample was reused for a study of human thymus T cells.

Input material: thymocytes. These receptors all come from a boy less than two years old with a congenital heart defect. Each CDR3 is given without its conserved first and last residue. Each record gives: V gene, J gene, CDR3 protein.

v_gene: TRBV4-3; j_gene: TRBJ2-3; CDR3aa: ASSRGGLNTDTQY
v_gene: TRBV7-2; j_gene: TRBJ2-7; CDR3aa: ASSYDSGRYEQY
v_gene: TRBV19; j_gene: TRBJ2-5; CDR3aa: ASSSPGLRKETQY
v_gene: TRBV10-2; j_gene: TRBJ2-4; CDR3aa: ATSRGGLRENIQY
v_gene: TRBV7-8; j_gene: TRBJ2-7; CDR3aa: ASSPPSSGTYEQY
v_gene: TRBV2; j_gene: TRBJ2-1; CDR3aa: ASSHLLAGGSNEQF
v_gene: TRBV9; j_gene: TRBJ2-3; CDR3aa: ASSGRVGGGTDTQY
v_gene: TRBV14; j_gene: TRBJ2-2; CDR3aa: ASSQDLEGGELF
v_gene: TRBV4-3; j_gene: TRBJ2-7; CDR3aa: ASSQLAGGHEQY
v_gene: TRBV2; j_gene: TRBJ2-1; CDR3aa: ASSEKREGQGNEQF
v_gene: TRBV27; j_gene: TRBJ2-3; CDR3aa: ASSFLAGGGDTQY
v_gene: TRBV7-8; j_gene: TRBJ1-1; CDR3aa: ASSPVTGLWKAF
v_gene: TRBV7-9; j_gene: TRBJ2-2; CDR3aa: ASSPRDGSGRESGGELF
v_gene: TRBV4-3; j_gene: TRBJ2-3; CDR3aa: ASSQVLAVSTDTQY
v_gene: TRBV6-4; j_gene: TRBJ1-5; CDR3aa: ASSRGFNQPQH
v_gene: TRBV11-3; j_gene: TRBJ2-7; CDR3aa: ASSYRLTEQY
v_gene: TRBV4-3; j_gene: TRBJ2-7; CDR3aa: ASSHRPGTSSYEQY
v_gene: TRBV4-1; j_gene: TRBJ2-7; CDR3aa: ASRRTAGGPYEQY
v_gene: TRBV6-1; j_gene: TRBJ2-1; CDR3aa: ASRGAAYNEQF
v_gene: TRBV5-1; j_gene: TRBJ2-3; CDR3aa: ASSPSLTDTQY
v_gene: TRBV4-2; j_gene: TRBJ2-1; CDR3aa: ASSQMGLATYNEQF
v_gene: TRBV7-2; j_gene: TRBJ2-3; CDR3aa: ASSLGWGRSTDTQY
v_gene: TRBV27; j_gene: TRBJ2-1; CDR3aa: ASNESYLEQF
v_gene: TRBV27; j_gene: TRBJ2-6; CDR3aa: ASSLKGLRSGANVLT
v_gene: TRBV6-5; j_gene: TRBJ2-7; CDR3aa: ASSYGGTGRTDEQY
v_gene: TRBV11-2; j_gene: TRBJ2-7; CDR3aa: ASSPTMGGLPYEQY
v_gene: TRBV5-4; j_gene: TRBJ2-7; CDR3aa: ASSRTRGQGASEQY
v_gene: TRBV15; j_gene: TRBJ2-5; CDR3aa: ATSSPGTAKSGTQY
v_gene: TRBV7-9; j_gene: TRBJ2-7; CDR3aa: ASSSRLAYEQY
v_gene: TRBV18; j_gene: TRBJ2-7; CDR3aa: ASSGPRPYEQY
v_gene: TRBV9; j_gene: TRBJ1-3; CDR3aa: ASSVGGGGSGNTIY
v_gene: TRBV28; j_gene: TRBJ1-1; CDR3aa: ASSDREEVFMNTEAF
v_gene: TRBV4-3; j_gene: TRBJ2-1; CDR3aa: ASSLGTPGGNEQF
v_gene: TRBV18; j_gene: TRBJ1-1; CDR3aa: ASSSPWGGTEAF
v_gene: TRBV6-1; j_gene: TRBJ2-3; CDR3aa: ASSVNSGLSGRRGDTQY
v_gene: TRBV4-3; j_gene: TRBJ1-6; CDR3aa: ASSQEMTPRSPLH
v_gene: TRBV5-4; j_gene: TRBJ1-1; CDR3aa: ASSLVTDTRTEAF
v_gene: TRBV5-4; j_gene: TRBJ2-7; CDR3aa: ASSSSGTGSHEQY
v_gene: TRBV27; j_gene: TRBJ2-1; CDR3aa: ASSSSRPTSGRFYNEQF
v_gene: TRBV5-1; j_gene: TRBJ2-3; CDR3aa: ASSLLVYCGGRTDTQY
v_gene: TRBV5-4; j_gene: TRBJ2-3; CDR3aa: ASSFGTRPDTQY
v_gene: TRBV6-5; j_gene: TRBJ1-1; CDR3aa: ASSYPSGRGPVEAF
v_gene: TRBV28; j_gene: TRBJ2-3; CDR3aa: ASSLRADRGGTDTQY
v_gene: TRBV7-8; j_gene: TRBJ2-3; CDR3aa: ASSLRRNRDTDTQY
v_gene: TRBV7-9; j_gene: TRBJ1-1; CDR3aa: ASSLVPRRRGTYTEAF
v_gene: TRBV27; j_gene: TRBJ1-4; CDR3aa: ASSLQGNNEKLF
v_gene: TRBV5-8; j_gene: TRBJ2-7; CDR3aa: ASSLVGRGPYEQY
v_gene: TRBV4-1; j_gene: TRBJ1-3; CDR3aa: ASGRDRDFDGGNTIY
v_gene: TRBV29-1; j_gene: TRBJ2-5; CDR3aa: SVEDSQTQETQY
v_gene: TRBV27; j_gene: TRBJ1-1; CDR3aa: ASRGTGVFTEAF
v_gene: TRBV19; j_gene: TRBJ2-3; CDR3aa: ASSTSGRAGTDTQY